This T cell receptor beta chain was sequenced for a study of blood T cells in healthy people across ages. Through a sample-barcoded 5' primer and a J-beta primer mix, a second PCR was run for roughly 6 to 12 cycles. Every molecule of cDNA carried a tag from a template-switch adaptor with 12 random nucleotides. TCRdb re-analysed the 5' RACE reads in MiXCR, keeping a single row per CDR3 protein. This sample has around 2 million distinct CDR3 sequences; 30% to 40% occur once, and the top ten carry approximately 22%. The sequence was collected from a human donor in good health. The sample comprised blood.

The CDR3 reads CSVSFSGSFEETQYF. The CDR3 coding sequence is TGCAGCGTTTCCTTTTCCGGGAGCTTCGAAGAGACCCAGTACTTC. V and J are TRBV29-1 and TRBJ2-5, with a possible D match to TRBD2 (6 bases). V lost 5 bases, J lost 3 bases, and 19 bases lay in between. This CDR3 region has 15 residues. Germline assignment: CDR1 SQVTM and CDR2 ANQGSEA.